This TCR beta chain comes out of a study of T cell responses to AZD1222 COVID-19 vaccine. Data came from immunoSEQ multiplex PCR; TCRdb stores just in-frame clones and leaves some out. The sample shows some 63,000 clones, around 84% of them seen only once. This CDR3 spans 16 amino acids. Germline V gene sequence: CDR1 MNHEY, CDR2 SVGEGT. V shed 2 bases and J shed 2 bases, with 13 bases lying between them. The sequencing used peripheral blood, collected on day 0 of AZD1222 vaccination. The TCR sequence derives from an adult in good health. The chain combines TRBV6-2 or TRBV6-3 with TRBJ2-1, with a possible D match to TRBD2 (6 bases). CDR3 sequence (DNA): TGTGCCAGCAGTTACCTTCTAGCGTATACCTACAATGAGCAGTTCTTC. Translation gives CASSYLLAYTYNEQFF.